Listed here are 10 T cell receptor beta chains from one sample, sequenced in a study of blood T cell repertoires in COVID-19 (dated by TCRdb to about 2020). The library was generated by the immunoSEQ multiplex PCR assay. TCRdb stores this immuneACCESS table with in-frame sequences only. Part of the clones is absent; in the studies checked, under half of the shortfall reflects unresolved V genes, and no reason is known for the rest. This sample has roughly 160,000 clones in its table, and more than 70% of those were observed once. Together, the top ten hold over 9.5% of the sample. Sequencing was carried out using peripheral blood. The source of these receptors is a woman older than 75 with active or convalescent COVID-19.

The chain has TRBV18 and TRBJ2-7; the match to TRBD2 covers 8 bases. Germline trimming cut 3 bases from V and 2 bases from J; bases unmatched to any gene: 6. The germline V gene encodes CDR1 KGHSH and CDR2 LQKENI. This CDR3 comprises 15 residues. The DNA of the CDR3 is TGTGCCAGCTCACCGGCTAGCGGGCTAGCCTACGAGCAGTACTTC. Amino acid sequence: CASSPASGLAYEQYF. Together with reference TRBV18 and TRBJ2-7, the CDR3 gives the full variable domain: NAGVMQNPRHLVRRRGQEARLRCSPMKGHSHVYWYRQLPEEGLKFMVYLQKENIIDESGMPKERFSAEFPKEGPSILRIQQVVRGDSAAYFCASSPASGLAYEQYFGPGTRLTVT.

J is TRBJ2-5 and V is TRBV6-1; D gene uncertain. The length of the CDR3 is 14 residues. Trimming left V 1 base short and J 5 bases short, with 11 bases between. The germline gives CDR1 MNHNS, CDR2 SASEGT. The chain's CDR3 is CASSEEVRLETQYF. CDR3 nucleotide sequence: TGTGCCAGCAGTGAAGAGGTCCGACTGGAGACCCAGTACTTC.

The V gene is TRBV25-1, the J gene TRBJ2-7; TRBD2 matches 11 bases. V gave up 5 bases and J gave up 3 bases; unmatched junction bases: 6. Looked up from germline, CDR1 is MGHDK and CDR2 is SYGVNS. The length of the CDR3 is 15 residues. CDR3 amino acids: CASSKQGLADYEQYF. Written as DNA, the CDR3 is TGTGCCAGCAGTAAACAGGGACTAGCGGACTACGAGCAGTACTTC.

The V call is TRBV6-1, the J call TRBJ2-1; D is ambiguous. V was shortened by 0 bases and J by 2 bases, with 8 bases between the two germline ends. The CDR3 is made up of 15 amino acids. The germline CDR1 and CDR2 sequences are MNHNS and SASEGT. DNA of the CDR3: TGTGCCAGCAGTGAAGCGTTTAGCACCTACAATGAGCAGTTCTTC. This translates into CASSEAFSTYNEQFF.

The chain links TRBV11-3 to TRBJ2-5; 9 positions match TRBD1. The V gene's germline CDR1 is SGHNT and CDR2 YENEEA. The CDR3 covers 13 residues. V dropped 5 bases and J dropped 3; count of bases not matched to a gene: 1. This CDR3 is CASSRQGEETQYF. Here the CDR3 DNA reads TGTGCCAGCAGCCGACAGGGGGAAGAGACCCAGTACTTC.

This CDR3 is CASSFGLAGSYNEQFF. The CDR3 DNA sequence: TGCGCCAGCAGCTTCGGACTAGCGGGATCTTACAATGAGCAGTTCTTC. V usage is TRBV5-1 and J usage is TRBJ2-1, with 12 positions matching TRBD2. This CDR3 has 16 amino acids. The V gene's germline CDR1 is SGHRS and CDR2 YFSETQ. Unmatched junction bases numbered 4, after V lost 2 bases and J lost 4 bases.

The chain carries TRBV28 and TRBJ2-3, with unresolved D. Germline lookup yields CDR1 MDHEN and CDR2 SYDVKM. This CDR3 contains 14 residues. The germline V and J ends were trimmed by 3 bases and 0 bases, with 7 bases remaining between them. CDR3 DNA sequence: TGTGCCAGCAGTTTTTCGACTAGCACAGATACGCAGTATTTT. It is translated as CASSFSTSTDTQYF.

V is TRBV7-3 and J is TRBJ1-1; 7 bases map to TRBD1. Germline CDR1 reads SGHTA; CDR2 reads FQGTGA. The CDR3 contains 14 residues. Germline trimming cut 5 bases from V and 5 bases from J; bases unmatched to any gene: 8. The CDR3 region has the DNA TGTGCCAGCAGCCCGCAGACAGGGTTGACTGAAGCTTTCTTT. Protein product: CASSPQTGLTEAFF. The whole variable domain, remainder taken from reference TRBV7-3 and TRBJ1-1, is GAGVSQTPSNKVTEKGKYVELRCDPISGHTALYWYRQSLGQGPEFLIYFQGTGAADDSGLPNDRFFAVRPEGSVSTLKIQRTERGDSAVYLCASSPQTGLTEAFFGQGTRLTVV.

This rearrangement joins TRBV18 to TRBJ2-2; perhaps TRBD2 as D (5 bases). Trimming pared 3 bases from V and 0 bases from J, leaving 11 bases between. The CDR3 covers 16 residues. In germline, CDR1 is KGHSH, CDR2 LQKENI. CDR3 sequence: CASSPLDSANTGELFF. The DNA for the CDR3 is TGTGCCAGCTCACCCTTAGATAGCGCGAACACCGGGGAGCTGTTTTTT. The variable domain in full, completed from reference TRBV18 and TRBJ2-2, reads NAGVMQNPRHLVRRRGQEARLRCSPMKGHSHVYWYRQLPEEGLKFMVYLQKENIIDESGMPKERFSAEFPKEGPSILRIQQVVRGDSAAYFCASSPLDSANTGELFFGEGSRLTVL.

The chain links TRBV7-9 to TRBJ2-1; 8 positions match TRBD2. This CDR3 contains 17 residues. Germline V gives CDR1 SEHNR, CDR2 FQNEAQ (reference sequence). Losses at the gene ends were 1 base for V and 7 bases for J; bases not matched to a gene: 12. The CDR3 reads CASSLDFLAGILNEQFF. CDR3 bases: TGTGCCAGCAGCTTAGACTTTTTAGCGGGAATCTTGAATGAGCAGTTCTTC.